This T cell receptor beta chain stems from a study of T cell responses to AZD1222 COVID-19 vaccine. Regarding the study as a whole: Once two AZD1222 doses were given, Spike-specific TCR breadth and depth went up. The donors showed a predominance of white British ancestry and of females, with possible underestimation of clonal diversity.

It was second doses at about 4 or about 12 weeks that were pooled. Turning to this clone: Its antigen is as yet unknown.

Sequencing was performed with immunoSEQ multiplex PCR; in TCRdb, only in-frame clones are kept and a portion is missing. The sample lists approximately 140,000 clones; roughly 92% were seen once. The sequence was collected from an adult who received the AZD1222 COVID-19 vaccine. The source material was peripheral blood, sampled 28 days after the second AZD1222 dose.

CDR3 nucleotides: TGTGCCAGCAGCCCCTGGGACACGAGCTCTGGAAACACCATATATTTT. Translated, it gives CASSPWDTSSGNTIYF. The chain uses TRBV7-2 and TRBJ1-3, with D tentatively TRBD1 (6 bases). This CDR3 contains 16 residues. The germline V and J ends were trimmed by 5 bases and 0 bases, with 14 bases remaining between them. Germline CDR1 is SGHTA and CDR2 is FQGNSA.